This T cell receptor (beta chain) was captured in a study of T cell repertoires in cytomegalovirus infection. Whole-study results and caveats: The ex vivo response showed dominance by HLA-C-restricted CMV-specific TCR beta clonotypes.

Note on this clonotype: Its antigen is not known.

Trimming took off 9 bases at V and 1 base at J, with 12 bases between the two ends. This CDR3 has 13 residues. A single record per CDR3 protein comes from TCRdb applying MiXCR to the reads. The data hold almost 500,000 distinct CDR3 sequences, with about 11% observed a single time. This sequence joins TRBV12-3 or TRBV12-4 and TRBJ1-1; D not resolved. This clonotype was obtained from a human donor in good health (CMV status not recorded). Some clones in this sample may be carry-over from other donors' samples. The sample comprised PBMCs. DNA for the CDR3: TGTGCCAGAAGGGTCGCGCGGAACACTGAAGCTTTCTTT. The encoded protein is CARRVARNTEAFF.